This TCR beta chain was captured by sequencing in a study of blood T cell repertoires in COVID-19. Study details: Some COVID-19 samples were acute and others convalescent; all came from the United States, Italy and Spain. Sample material is recorded as cDNA or gDNA derived from T cells, B-cell-depleted T cells, or PBMCs.

This CDR3 is built from 14 residues. Germline V CDR1 and CDR2: LGHDT, YNNKEL (reference sequence). Trimming took off 4 bases at V and 3 bases at J, with 11 bases between the two ends. Source study methods: Reference gene primer amplification in the assay estimated nucleated cell counts. TCRdb's table, derived via immunoSEQ multiplex PCR, lists solely in-frame clones and lacks some. V, J and clone size reflect that table, while D and trimming were determined from the DNA. The table records roughly 50,000 clones, 85% to 90% of them present only once. The J gene is TRBJ2-3, the V gene TRBV3-1 (or the pseudogene TRBV3-2); the D gene is possibly TRBD2 (6 bases). Sequencing used peripheral blood. The clonotype originates from a human donor in a cohort sampled during active COVID-19. CDR3 sequence: CASSPRGKTDTQYF. For the CDR3, the DNA is TGTGCCAGCAGCCCCCGGGGGAAGACAGATACGCAGTATTTT.